This note documents a single T cell receptor (beta chain) sequence. The entry originates in a study of glioma-infiltrating T cells after dendritic cell vaccination. On the study more broadly: Between about 2002 and 2013, patients got autologous tumor lysate-pulsed dendritic cell vaccines. The vaccine used monocyte-derived dendritic cells pulsed overnight with autologous tumor lysate.

Isocitrate dehydrogenase mutation was absent in all glioblastoma patients. Sequencing used immunoSEQ multiplex PCR; TCRdb keeps in-frame clones, though not all of them. Altogether more than 60,000 clones are present, 80% to 85% being singletons, with the ten largest covering 9% to 10%. This sequence was found in a human donor with glioblastoma. This specimen consisted of blood, obtained before dendritic cell vaccination.

This CDR3 reads CASSLLGTGETGELFF. The CDR3 nucleotides are TGTGCCAGCTCACTGCTCGGGACAGGGGAGACCGGGGAGCTGTTTTTT. The V call is TRBV18, the J call TRBJ2-2; 10 positions match TRBD1. Per germline, CDR1 KGHSH and CDR2 LQKENI. This CDR3 has 16 residues. The V and J ends lost 4 bases and 5 bases, in that order; junction bases with no gene match: 7.